The entry below describes one TCR beta chain. Its antigen specificity is not known. No base qualities exist here, and no much larger clone lies one base off it. RNA was extracted using the RNeasy kit, and about 0.45 to 1 microgram was reverse transcribed with random hexamers. The immunoSEQ multiplex PCR assay, which covers 54 Vbeta and 13 Jbeta segments, was used to amplify TCR beta CDR3 regions. Bias from PCR amplification was corrected by using a synthetic template baseline for primer optimization and for computational correction. The original pipeline was this. Reads were annotated to V, D and J genes per IMGT and analyzed with immunoSEQ Analyzer, keeping only productive sequences. To calculate clonality, Shannon entropy was normalized by log2 of the number of productive unique sequences and then subtracted from one. For each patient and control, public and private clones were evaluated among the 100 most prevalent clones. Clones were defined as Susac-specific when absent from the healthy and MS cohorts, from 1052 published viral clones and from other ImmuneACCESS disease sequences. Using fastp trimming at Q25 and MiXCR clonotype assembly, TCRdb reanalyzed the public sequencing data and kept in-frame beta chains. Each entry merges the rows of one CDR3 protein and shows their most common DNA and genes. TCRdb, not the original authors, processed these V and J calls. The sample data list some 77,000 distinct CDR3 sequences, and roughly 91% of these were observed just once. Around 0.52% of the sample is held by the ten biggest clonotypes.

Peripheral blood CD8+ and CD4+ T cells from healthy donors, Susac syndrome patients and multiple sclerosis patients were profiled by high-throughput TCR beta sequencing. Susac syndrome patients met recently defined diagnostic criteria for definite or probable disease. CD8+ TEMRA cells were enriched by FACS, while bulk CD8+ and CD4+ T cells were purified by magnetic negative isolation. Blood was collected in EDTA tubes and processed within 24 hours, with PBMCs isolated through density gradient centrifugation. PBMCs intended for TCR sequencing were frozen in liquid nitrogen and were later thawed in a 37 degrees C water bath. Purity of sorted or isolated CD4+, CD8+ and CD8+ TEMRA cells was at least 90%. This entry belongs to a study of CD8 T cells in Susac syndrome (dated by TCRdb to about 2019). Turning to the overall study: Among the sequenced Susac syndrome patients, six had clinically active disease and fewer than 10 were in clinical remission. At blood withdrawal, Susac syndrome patients were either therapy-naive, taking corticosteroids (in some cases with IVIg as well), or taking IVIg alone. Whether CD8+ T cell activation and differentiation in Susac syndrome was antigen driven was tested using repertoire sequencing. Overall results and qualifications from the work: The number of individuals in the TCR sequencing and HLA analysis was acknowledged as relatively small. In patients with Susac syndrome, the CD4+ T cell repertoire showed no detectable clonal expansion.

At the junction V is shortened by 6 bases and J by 7 bases, with 16 bases in between. The germline V gene yields SNHLY for CDR1 and FYNNEI for CDR2. Including the terminal cysteine and phenylalanine, the CDR3 comprises 14 residues. Only CDR3 DNA is held: 42 bases, read in frame from base 1. The chain links TRBV2 with TRBJ2-4; matching of 6 bases hints at TRBD1 as the D gene. This clonotype was sampled from a human donor with Susac syndrome. The sequencing input was CD4+ T cells from PBMCs. The bases are TGTGCCAGCAGAACGACAGGCTCCGGGAACATTCAGTACTTC. This codes for CASRTTGSGNIQYF.